These T cell receptor beta chains were read from a single sample in a study of blood T cell repertoires in COVID-19. The method was immunoSEQ multiplex PCR; TCRdb's version includes in-frame clones alone and lacks a portion of them. The table shows 150,000 to 200,000 clones, with about nine tenths occurring only once. Sequences were obtained from peripheral blood. The origin of the receptors is a man aged 35 to 55 with acute or convalescent COVID-19. Both conserved end residues are part of each CDR3. D genes are given only for firm matches. Not every row has a clone size; where given, it reads once, few, many or a size class.

TRBJ1-1 NA TRBV30 NA CAWSPAGTEAFF TGTGCCTGGAGTCCTGCCGGGACAGAAGCTTTCTTT
TRBJ2-2 once TRBV5-1 TRBD1 CASSPGTGTTGELFF TGCGCCAGCAGCCCAGGGACAGGGACCACCGGGGAGCTGTTTTTT
TRBJ2-3 NA TRBV28 TRBD2 CASSGTSGGTDTQYF TGTGCCAGCAGTGGGACTAGCGGGGGCACAGATACGCAGTATTTT
TRBJ1-1 NA TRBV18 TRBD1 CASSAGNVPGQGAVTEAFF TGTGCCAGCTCAGCTGGCAATGTCCCGGGACAGGGGGCGGTCACTGAAGCTTTCTTT
TRBJ2-7 NA TRBV2 TRBD2 CASSISGFSYEQYF TGTGCCAGCAGTATTAGCGGGTTCTCCTACGAGCAGTACTTC
TRBJ2-7 NA TRBV24-1 TRBD2 CATSDSAGDEQYF TGTGCCACCAGTGATTCGGCGGGGGACGAGCAGTACTTC
TRBJ1-2 NA TRBV9 NA CASSVREGNYGYTF TGTGCCAGCAGCGTAAGGGAGGGGAACTATGGCTACACCTTC
TRBJ1-2 NA TRBV27 NA CASSPGQRNYGYTF TGTGCCAGCAGCCCAGGGCAGCGTAACTATGGCTACACCTTC
TRBJ2-5 NA TRBV3-1/TRBV3-2 TRBD1 CASRHTGQSKETQYF TGTGCCAGCAGGCACACGGGACAGTCGAAAGAGACCCAGTACTTC
TRBJ2-7 NA TRBV7-9 TRBD1 CASSFWDRDYEQYF TGTGCCAGCAGCTTTTGGGACAGGGACTACGAGCAGTACTTC
TRBJ2-5 NA TRBV5-1 TRBD1 CASSLSGTGVKTQYF TGCGCCAGCAGCTTAAGTGGGACAGGGGTAAAGACCCAGTACTTC
TRBJ2-7 few TRBV28 TRBD1 CASSSLDRVVTYEQYF TGTGCCAGCAGTTCATTAGACAGGGTTGTTACCTACGAGCAGTACTTC
TRBJ2-2 few TRBV7-9 NA CASSLETWSGTGELFF TGTGCCAGCAGCTTAGAGACATGGTCTGGGACCGGGGAGCTGTTTTTT